A single sample gave rise to the 24 T cell receptor beta chains below, sequenced in a study of T cell responses to AZD1222 COVID-19 vaccine. Measured with immunoSEQ multiplex PCR; TCRdb has only the in-frame clones, and not every one. Here the sample spans 80,000 to 100,000 clones, around 84% being singletons. The sequencing here drew on peripheral blood, taken 28 days after the second AZD1222 dose. Receptors were obtained from an adult who received the AZD1222 COVID-19 vaccine.

The chain has TRBV4-1 and TRBJ1-1; maybe TRBD1 (6 bases). The germline V gene encodes CDR1 MGHRA and CDR2 YSYEKL. Trimming cost V 6 bases and J 7 bases, with 12 bases left between them. The CDR3 loop spans 12 amino acids. The CDR3 loop reads CASSSRGNEAFF. CDR3 sequence (DNA): TGCGCCAGCAGTTCCAGGGGTAATGAAGCTTTCTTT.

The rearrangement uses TRBV5-4 and TRBJ2-5; the D gene could be TRBD1 or TRBD2 (5 bases each). The length of the CDR3 is 14 residues. The V and J ends lost 4 bases and 3 bases respectively, with 13 bases between them. Looked up from germline, CDR1 is SGHNT and CDR2 is YYREEE (reference sequence). The CDR3 sequence: CASSPSWGKETQYF. The CDR3, as DNA: TGTGCCAGCAGCCCCAGTTGGGGGAAAGAGACCCAGTACTTC. The whole variable domain, filled in from reference TRBV5-4 and TRBJ2-5, reads ETGVTQSPTHLIKTRGQQVTLRCSSQSGHNTVSWYQQALGQGPQFIFQYYREEENGRGNFPPRFSGLQFPNYSSELNVNALELDDSALYLCASSPSWGKETQYFGPGTRLLVL.

The chain recombines TRBV7-2 with TRBJ1-1; tentative D call: TRBD1 (5 bases). Trimming stripped 4 bases from V and 4 bases from J, with 13 bases between. CDR3 size: 14 residues. Germline values: CDR1 SGHTA, CDR2 FQGNSA. CDR3 sequence reads: CASSSTTGFTEAFF. The CDR3 bases are TGTGCCAGCAGCTCCACCACAGGTTTCACTGAAGCTTTCTTT.

CDR3 sequence (DNA): TGTGCCAGCAGCTATCAGGGGGCAACTAATGAAAAACTGTTTTTT. Its translation: CASSYQGATNEKLFF. The chain links TRBV7-9 to TRBJ1-4; 7 bases agree with TRBD1. This CDR3 is 15 amino acids long. Germline CDR1 and CDR2: SEHNR and FQNEAQ (reference sequence). With V trimmed by 4 bases and J by 0 bases, 2 bases remained unmatched.

The CDR3 DNA sequence: TGTGCCAGCAGCCTCCCGGCCGCCGGGGAGCTGTTTTTT. Its translation is CASSLPAAGELFF. J is TRBJ2-2 and V is TRBV13; no reliable D call. The CDR3 extends over 13 amino acids. Germline CDR1 reads PRHDT; CDR2 reads FYEKMQ (reference sequence). V gave up 5 bases and J gave up 6 bases, with 10 bases separating them.

The chain couples TRBV6-5 to TRBJ2-7; D gene unclear. CDR3 length equals 11 residues. Trimming left V 4 bases short and J 1 base short, with 2 bases between. Germline assignment: CDR1 MNHEY and CDR2 SVGAGI. Here the CDR3 reads CASSFSYEQYF. The CDR3 DNA reads as TGTGCCAGCAGTTTTTCCTACGAGCAGTACTTC.

This chain uses TRBV5-1 with TRBJ2-3, with D possibly matching TRBD1 (5 bases). The CDR3 has 14 residues. Germline assignment: CDR1 SGHRS and CDR2 YFSETQ. Trimming cost V 4 bases and J 0 bases, with 9 bases left between them. The CDR3 DNA reads as TGCGCCAGCAGCGGGGCGTTTAGCACAGATACGCAGTATTTT. Translating gives CASSGAFSTDTQYF. Together with reference TRBV5-1 and TRBJ2-3, the CDR3 gives the full variable domain: KAGVTQTPRYLIKTRGQQVTLSCSPISGHRSVSWYQQTPGQGLQFLFEYFSETQRNKGNFPGRFSGRQFSNSRSEMNVSTLELGDSALYLCASSGAFSTDTQYFGPGTRLTVL.

The CDR3 DNA is TGTGCCAGCAGTCCCCCGGGACGGCGGAACACTGAAGCTTTCTTT. Its protein is CASSPPGRRNTEAFF. The chain links TRBV28 to TRBJ1-1, with a tentative D call TRBD1 (5 bases). Trimming took 5 bases from V and 1 from J, leaving 14 bases between them. The CDR3 is made up of 15 amino acids. Per germline, CDR1 MDHEN and CDR2 SYDVKM.

This clone showed up just once. The CDR3 bases are TGTGCCAGCAGCCCCCGCCCGGACTGGGGGCAGGGACGCTACGAGCAGTACTTC. Translated, it gives CASSPRPDWGQGRYEQYF. The gene calls are TRBV7-2 and TRBJ2-7, with TRBD1 as a possible D gene (6 bases). The CDR3 contains 18 residues. In germline, CDR1 is SGHTA, CDR2 FQGNSA. V was pared by 5 bases and J by 3 bases, with 26 bases between.

The CDR3 region is CASSSGLAGGYEQFF. The CDR3 region has the DNA TGTGCCAGCAGCTCGGGACTAGCGGGGGGCTATGAGCAGTTCTTC. The genes are TRBV7-2 and TRBJ2-1; 15 bases map to TRBD2. This CDR3 has 15 amino acids. V dropped 4 bases and J dropped 8; count of bases not matched to a gene: 3. Germline CDR1 is SGHTA and CDR2 is FQGNSA.

The CDR3 nucleotides read TGTGCCAGCAGCAGCCACCAACTCCGGCAGTATTTT. Translating it yields CASSSHQLRQYF. V is TRBV12-3 or TRBV12-4 and J is TRBJ2-3; D is unresolved. V lost 6 bases to trimming and J lost 11 bases, with 15 bases between them. The CDR3 spans 12 residues.

V gene TRBV24-1 combines with J gene TRBJ2-7; D is perhaps TRBD2 (5 bases). Germline CDR1 is KGHDR and CDR2 is SFDVKD. Trimming took off 0 bases at V and 0 bases at J, with 14 bases between the two ends. This CDR3 has 17 residues. As DNA, the CDR3 is TGTGCCACCAGTGATTTGCTATGGTCTACTAGCTCCTACGAGCAGTACTTC. Protein product: CATSDLLWSTSSYEQYF.

The count of this clone is one. This chain connects TRBV19 to TRBJ1-5; 7 bases are a match to TRBD1. This CDR3 region has 15 residues. CDR1 is LNHDA and CDR2 is SQIVND in the germline V gene (reference sequence). V was pared by 4 bases and J by 5 bases, with 8 bases of the junction left unmatched. The CDR3 here is CASSRTGARDQPQHF. CDR3 DNA: TGTGCCAGTAGTAGGACAGGAGCAAGGGATCAGCCCCAGCATTTT.

This clone was seen a handful of times. The J gene is TRBJ2-1, the V gene TRBV30, with 11 bases aligning to TRBD2. V trimming: 8 bases; J trimming: 3 bases; junction bases outside the gene matches: 12. The CDR3 has 16 amino acids. From germline, CDR1 is GTSNPN and CDR2 SVGIG (reference sequence). The CDR3 sequence is CAGASGRTQLYNEQFF. The CDR3 DNA is TGTGCCGGGGCTAGCGGGAGGACCCAACTCTACAATGAGCAGTTCTTC. The whole variable domain, filled in from reference TRBV30 and TRBJ2-1, reads SQTIHQWPATLVQPVGSPLSLECTVEGTSNPNLYWYRQAAGRGLQLLFYSVGIGQISSEVPQNLSASRPQDRQFILSSKKLLLSDSGFYLCAGASGRTQLYNEQFFGPGTRLTVL.

CDR3 DNA sequence: TGTGCCAGCAGCGTAGGAGGACAGGGGGTGTATGGCTACACCTTC. Protein sequence: CASSVGGQGVYGYTF. The V call is TRBV9, the J call TRBJ1-2; TRBD1 aligns across 10 bases. V dropped 0 bases and J dropped 5; count of bases not matched to a gene: 4. Germline V CDR1 and CDR2: SGDLS, YYNGEE. This CDR3 has 15 amino acids. Looking up the rest from reference TRBV9 and TRBJ1-2 gives the full variable domain: DSGVTQTPKHLITATGQRVTLRCSPRSGDLSVYWYQQSLDQGLQFLIQYYNGEERAKGNILERFSAQQFPDLHSELNLSSLELGDSALYFCASSVGGQGVYGYTFGSGTRLTVV.

This clone came up once. The CDR3 loop reads CASSVRRDRDYSPLHF. CDR3 bases: TGTGCCAGCAGCGTAAGGCGGGACAGGGATTATTCACCCCTCCACTTT. The rearrangement joins TRBV9 to TRBJ1-6; 9 nucleotides align to TRBD1. Trimming removed 1 base from V and 8 bases from J; junction bases left unmatched: 7. Germline CDR1 reads SGDLS; CDR2 reads YYNGEE. This CDR3 region has 16 residues.

This clone was counted a few times. The chain has TRBV19 and TRBJ2-6; D gene ambiguous. Between the trimmed V and J ends, which lost 1 base and 0 bases, there was a span of 13 bases. In germline, CDR1 is LNHDA, CDR2 SQIVND (reference sequence). There are 18 residues in the CDR3. DNA for the CDR3: TGTGCCAGTAGTATAGTCGCAGCCGACTTCTCTGGGGCCAACGTCCTGACTTTC. Translating it yields CASSIVAADFSGANVLTF.

V gene TRBV4-3 combines with J gene TRBJ2-1; tentatively, D is TRBD1 (5 bases). Trimming took off 0 bases at V and 3 bases at J, with 12 bases between the two ends. The germline CDR1 and CDR2 sequences are LGHNA and YSLEER. The CDR3 covers 16 residues. CDR3 nucleotide sequence: TGCGCCAGCAGCCAAGATCACCAGGGTGGCTACAATGAGCAGTTCTTC. It codes for CASSQDHQGGYNEQFF.

This rearrangement joins TRBV10-3 to TRBJ2-3; no definite D call. Germline V gene data show CDR1 as ENHRY and CDR2 as SYGVKD. The CDR3 runs to 12 residues. V was cut by 4 bases and J by 4 bases, with 6 bases left in between. CDR3 loop: CAISGISDTQYF. In DNA, the CDR3 is TGTGCCATCAGTGGGATCTCAGATACGCAGTATTTT.

The rearrangement uses TRBV7-9 and TRBJ1-6, with no clear D. The germline CDR1 and CDR2 sequences are SEHNR and FQNEAQ (reference sequence). This CDR3 is 16 amino acids long. V lost 4 bases, J lost 5 bases, and 15 bases lay in between. CDR3 in amino acids: CASSYYYGRDNSPLHF. Here the CDR3 DNA reads TGTGCCAGCAGCTACTATTACGGACGGGATAATTCACCCCTCCACTTT.

The J gene is TRBJ1-4, the V gene TRBV7-8; tentatively, D is TRBD1 (5 bases). V was clipped by 5 bases and J by 0 bases, with 13 bases between them. This CDR3 contains 16 residues. CDR1 and CDR2 (germline): SGHVS, FQNEAQ. As DNA, the CDR3 is TGTGCCAGCAGCAAAAGGGACCCCTCAACTAATGAAAAACTGTTTTTT. Translating it yields CASSKRDPSTNEKLFF. The variable domain in full, completed from reference TRBV7-8 and TRBJ1-4, reads GAGVSQSPRYKVAKRGQDVALRCDPISGHVSLFWYQQALGQGPEFLTYFQNEAQLDKSGLPSDRFFAERPEGSVSTLKIQRTQQEDSAVYLCASSKRDPSTNEKLFFGSGTQLSVL.

V usage is TRBV7-9 and J usage is TRBJ1-1, with D unresolved. Trimming stripped 1 base from V and 3 bases from J, with 6 bases between. Germline CDR1 SEHNR, CDR2 FQNEAQ (reference sequence). This CDR3 comprises 13 residues. The CDR3 sequence: CASSLVAYTEAFF. The DNA for the CDR3 is TGTGCCAGCAGCTTAGTCGCGTACACTGAAGCTTTCTTT.

V gene TRBV4-3 combines with J gene TRBJ2-3, with D tentatively TRBD1 (5 bases). The CDR3 is 14 residues long. Germline lookup yields CDR1 LGHNA and CDR2 YSLEER. V gave up 1 base and J gave up 0 bases, with 5 bases separating them. CDR3 amino acids: CASSQGQSTDTQYF. CDR3 sequence (DNA): TGCGCCAGCAGCCAAGGACAGAGCACAGATACGCAGTATTTT.

This sequence joins TRBV15 and TRBJ2-5; the match to TRBD2 covers 10 bases. The CDR3 is 19 amino acids. Germline CDR1 reads LNHNV; CDR2 reads YYDKDF (reference sequence). V dropped 1 base and J dropped 3; count of bases not matched to a gene: 14. The CDR3 region is CATSRGREAGGPSEETQYF. The CDR3 DNA reads as TGTGCCACCAGCAGAGGGCGAGAAGCGGGGGGGCCGTCTGAAGAGACCCAGTACTTC.